The 10 T cell receptor beta chains reported below all come from one sample, sequenced in a study of OX40 agonist ivuxolimab in advanced cancers. The method was immunoSEQ multiplex PCR; TCRdb's version includes in-frame clones alone and lacks a portion of them. The sample lists over 15,000 clones, around 80% occurring once. Sample: CD4+ or CD8+ T cells sorted from blood, taken in a trial of the OX40 agonist ivuxolimab. The receptor source for this set is an adult with an advanced solid tumor such as melanoma, head and neck, liver or kidney cancer.

By share, this clone ranks as medium-sized. The V call is TRBV6-1, the J call TRBJ2-7; D is uncertain. Trimming stripped 8 bases from V and 3 bases from J, with 11 bases between. The germline CDR1 and CDR2 sequences are MNHNS and SASEGT. The CDR3 length is 12 residues. The CDR3 is CASSAEHYEQYF. The CDR3 DNA reads TGTGCCAGCTCTGCGGAGCACTACGAGCAGTACTTC.

V usage is TRBV27 and J usage is TRBJ2-1, with TRBD2 identical over 9 bases. This CDR3 has 15 amino acids. Germline V CDR1 and CDR2: MNHEY, SMNVEV (reference sequence). V trimming: 10 bases; J trimming: 4 bases; junction bases outside the gene matches: 11. The CDR3 is CATRPGLAPYNEQFF. The CDR3 region has the DNA TGTGCCACCCGCCCGGGACTAGCCCCTTACAATGAGCAGTTCTTC.

This clone has a single count. This chain joins TRBV12-5 and TRBJ2-5; 10 bases are shared with TRBD2. This CDR3 region has 16 residues. Germline loops: CDR1 LGHNT, CDR2 FRNRAP. Germline trimming cut 6 bases from V and 5 bases from J; bases unmatched to any gene: 12. CDR3 sequence (DNA): TGTGCTAGTGGCCCCCCCAGCGGGGGGGCACGGGAGACCCAGTACTTC. Translation gives CASGPPSGGARETQYF.

This clone was recorded once. This rearrangement joins TRBV5-6 to TRBJ1-2; the D is unclear. The germline V gene encodes CDR1 SGHDT and CDR2 YYEEEE. The CDR3 has 15 amino acids. The V gene lost 0 bases and the J gene lost 4 bases, with 13 bases spanning the gap. This CDR3 reads CASSLVGSTFYGYTF. DNA of the CDR3: TGTGCCAGCAGCTTGGTAGGCAGCACCTTCTATGGCTACACCTTC.

This sequence joins TRBV30 and TRBJ2-7, with a tentative D call TRBD2 (6 bases). The length of the CDR3 is 17 residues. Germline V gene data show CDR1 as GTSNPN and CDR2 as SVGIG (reference sequence). V shed 0 bases and J shed 1 base, with 19 bases lying between them. The CDR3 is CAWSVRERWGKSYEQYF. CDR3 in DNA: TGTGCCTGGAGTGTACGGGAGAGGTGGGGTAAGTCCTACGAGCAGTACTTC.

The CDR3 DNA reads TGTGCCAGCAGTCTGAGCGGGGGTATTCAAGAGACCCAGTACTTC. Protein product: CASSLSGGIQETQYF. The genes are TRBV27 and TRBJ2-5; TRBD2 matches 8 bases. V lost 5 bases to trimming and J lost 2 bases; unmatched junction nucleotides: 7. This CDR3 is 15 amino acids long. Germline V gene data show CDR1 as MNHEY and CDR2 as SMNVEV (reference sequence).

The CDR3, as DNA: TGTGCCAGCAGTTACTCCGGGACAACCTACAATGAGCAGTTCTTC. Translating it yields CASSYSGTTYNEQFF. This rearrangement joins TRBV6-5 to TRBJ2-1, with a weak D call TRBD1 (6 bases). The CDR3 covers 15 residues. Germline-derived CDR1 and CDR2 are MNHEY and SVGAGI. Trimming took off 0 bases at V and 2 bases at J, with 8 bases between the two ends.

The chain couples TRBV28 to TRBJ1-1; D perhaps matches TRBD1 (5 bases). With 8 bases removed from V and 3 bases from J, the gap between germline ends came to 13 bases. This CDR3 spans 13 amino acids. The germline V gene encodes CDR1 MDHEN and CDR2 SYDVKM. CDR3 nucleotide sequence: TGTGCCAGCGGTCAGGGCAGTTACACTGAAGCTTTCTTT. This codes for CASGQGSYTEAFF.

The chain carries TRBV21-1 and TRBJ2-1; TRBD1, the D gene given by the table, was not confirmed from the DNA. TRBV21-1 is flagged as a pseudogene. The CDR3 spans 13 residues. CDR3 in DNA: TGTGCCAGCAGCAAAGTCAGGGTCAATGAGCAGTTCTTC. Its protein is CASSKVRVNEQFF.

This clone was observed once. The chain couples TRBV4-3 to TRBJ2-6, with 8 bases that match TRBD1. Germline loops: CDR1 LGHNA, CDR2 YSLEER. J gave up 2 bases and V 4 bases, and 7 bases lay outside the gene matches. The CDR3 totals 17 residues. CDR3 coding DNA: TGCGCCAGCAGCCCCTATACAGGGGGTGCTGGGGCCAACGTCCTGACTTTC. Its translation is CASSPYTGGAGANVLTF.